The clone carrying this TCR beta chain has just one count. This record belongs to a study of blood T cell repertoires in COVID-19. Study overall: The analysed material was cDNA or gDNA that came from T cells, B-cell-depleted T cells, or PBMCs.

Germline CDR1 is DFQATT and CDR2 is SNEGSKA (reference sequence). This CDR3 is built from 11 residues. The junction had 3 bases not matched to a gene; V was cut back by 7 bases and J by 4 bases. Here immunoSEQ multiplex PCR was the method, and the copy in TCRdb shows in-frame clones only, minus some. Of some 180,000 clones listed, about 90% are singletons. This TCR came from a man aged 55-75 years with active or convalescent COVID-19. The rearrangement uses TRBV20-1 and TRBJ2-5; 7 bases map to TRBD2. The sequenced material came from peripheral blood. Here the CDR3 DNA reads TGCAGTGGGACTAGACGAGAGACCCAGTACTTC. Protein: CSGTRRETQYF.